The T cell receptor beta chain described here comes from a study of blood T cells in healthy people across ages. Study observations and caveats: Long-lived donors carried more naive CD4+ cells and greater diversity than aged donors.

On this clonotype: What it binds is unknown.

The V end lost 3 bases, the J end lost 0 bases, and 12 bases lay between the germline ends. CDR1 is MGHDK, CDR2 SYGVNS, per germline. The CDR3 extends over 15 amino acids. Primed by a sample-barcoded 5' primer and a J-beta primer mix, a second PCR proceeded for about 7 to 12 cycles. TCRdb re-derived calls from the 5' RACE reads in MiXCR, one entry per CDR3 protein. The sample contains roughly 1.4 million distinct CDR3 sequences, 55% to 75% of which appear only once. This sequence originates from a man between 18 and 29 years old in good health. The specimen was blood. The V call is TRBV25-1, the J call TRBJ2-7; possibly TRBD2 for D (6 bases). The DNA of the CDR3 is TGTGCCAGCAGTGATGGCGGGGCCAGCTCCTACGAGCAGTACTTC. Translated: CASSDGGASSYEQYF.